Shown below are 9 T cell receptor beta chains from a single sample sequenced in a study of human T cells and chemical hapten exposure (dated by TCRdb to about 2021). The time point label here, explained by the study, means: patch test 3, about 24 weeks after DPC sensitization. The treatment or condition label, read with the paper, signifies: therapeutic diphenylcyclopropenone sensitization with weekly scalp DPC. Unfractionated whole blood was collected in Tempus Blood RNA tubes, and total RNA was extracted from that blood. The library was made by RACE. The instrument was a NextSeq 500. Starting from the raw public reads, TCRdb applied fastp trimming at Q25, assembled clones with MiXCR and retained in-frame beta chains. Each CDR3 protein gets just one entry, which takes the most common genes and DNA from the rows behind it. This sample comprises some 36,000 distinct CDR3 sequences, approximately 9.5% of them detected only once. Around 28% of the sample rests with the top ten.

Material: whole blood, obtained in connection with sensitization to the hapten diphenylcyclopropenone (DPC). The receptors were gathered from a man aged 45-65 years with alopecia areata. Some clones in this sample may be carry-over from other donors' samples.

This clonotype was detected ten times or more. This chain uses TRBV5-1 with TRBJ2-3; 7 bases agree with TRBD1. The V segment lost 4 bases and the J segment 1 base; nucleotides outside the gene matches: 3. The CDR3 consists of 14 residues. The germline V gene encodes CDR1 SGHRS and CDR2 YFSETQ. The CDR3 protein is CASSPGTGTDTQYF. The CDR3 DNA sequence: TGCGCCAGCAGCCCGGGGACAGGCACAGATACGCAGTATTTT.

This rearrangement joins TRBV4-1 to TRBJ2-7, with 15 bases lining up with TRBD2. V lost 3 bases, J lost 0 bases, and 3 bases stayed unmatched. The length of the CDR3 is 17 residues. Germline assignment: CDR1 MGHRA and CDR2 YSYEKL. CDR3 coding DNA: TGCGCCAGCAGCCAGGGACTAGCGGGAGGCTTCTCCTACGAGCAGTACTTC. As protein: CASSQGLAGGFSYEQYF.

This clonotype appeared a few times. The V gene is TRBV5-1, the J gene TRBJ2-1; 11 positions match TRBD2. The germline CDR1 and CDR2 sequences are SGHRS and YFSETQ. CDR3 length: 15 residues. J was trimmed by 4 bases and V by 4 bases; bases with no gene match: 4. In nucleotides, the CDR3 is TGCGCCAGCAGCCAACTAGCGGGAGAGTACAATGAGCAGTTCTTC. This sequence encodes CASSQLAGEYNEQFF. The entire variable domain, with the rest obtained from reference TRBV5-1 and TRBJ2-1, is as follows: KAGVTQTPRYLIKTRGQQVTLSCSPISGHRSVSWYQQTPGQGLQFLFEYFSETQRNKGNFPGRFSGRQFSNSRSEMNVSTLELGDSALYLCASSQLAGEYNEQFFGPGTRLTVL.

The chain joins TRBV11-2 to TRBJ2-1; possibly TRBD2 for D (5 bases). V lost 5 bases and J lost 3, with 14 bases in between. The V gene's germline CDR1 is SGHAT and CDR2 FQNNGV. This CDR3 region has 15 residues. CDR3 loop: CASSPTAENYNEQFF. DNA of the CDR3: TGTGCCAGCAGCCCCACAGCGGAGAACTACAATGAGCAGTTCTTC.

The chain links TRBV5-1 to TRBJ2-1; the D gene is possibly TRBD1 (5 bases). V was cut by 1 base and J by 7 bases, with 9 bases left in between. CDR3 length: 13 residues. In germline, CDR1 is SGHRS, CDR2 YFSETQ. The DNA for the CDR3 is TGCGCCAGCAGCTTGCAGGGTATGAATGAGCAGTTCTTC. Protein product: CASSLQGMNEQFF.

About this clonotype: The junction does not match germline at one end; this may be a read error. The chain is built from TRBV28 and TRBJ1-3; D not certain. In germline, CDR1 is MDHEN, CDR2 SYDVKM. The CDR3 consists of 15 residues. This CDR3 is CASSLSLSSENTIYF. The CDR3 DNA sequence: TGTGCCAGCAGTTTAAGCTTGAGCTCTGAAAACACCATATATTTT.

V and J are TRBV28 and TRBJ2-7; possibly TRBD1 for D (6 bases). This CDR3 has 14 residues. Trimming took 6 bases from V and 6 from J, leaving 18 bases between them. Per germline, CDR1 MDHEN and CDR2 SYDVKM. The CDR3 sequence is CASSQEGDGGEQYF. CDR3 DNA: TGTGCCAGCAGCCAAGAGGGGGATGGAGGCGAGCAGTACTTC.

The CDR3 spells CASSPTTTDTQYF. For the CDR3, the DNA is TGCGCCAGCAGCCCTACCACCACAGATACGCAGTATTTT. This sequence joins TRBV5-1 and TRBJ2-3; no definite D call. The CDR3 contains 13 residues. The germline V gene has CDR1 SGHRS and CDR2 YFSETQ. V dropped 4 bases and J dropped 2 bases, with 8 bases sitting between them.

The table lists this clonotype with many counts. The J gene is TRBJ1-3, the V gene TRBV12-3 or TRBV12-4; D perhaps matches TRBD1 (6 bases). This CDR3 contains 14 residues. Trimming pared 3 bases from V and 2 bases from J, leaving 8 bases between. The CDR3 here is CASSFAGAGNTIYF. The CDR3 DNA reads as TGTGCCAGCAGTTTCGCAGGGGCTGGAAACACCATATATTTT.